Given below is one T cell receptor (beta chain) in context. Its antigen is unknown. The data were taken from a study of T cells after yellow fever vaccination. Study at large: Fractions low in cell number were prepared with SMART-Seq v4 Ultra Low Input.

This CDR3 comprises 14 residues. The trim removed 2 bases at V and 3 bases at J, leaving 2 bases unmatched. Germline assignment: CDR1 SGHRS and CDR2 YFSETQ. A single record per CDR3 protein comes from TCRdb applying MiXCR to the 5' RACE reads. The sample includes a few hundred thousand distinct CDR3 sequences, roughly a sixth of them seen just once. General study findings and limits: Repertoires obtained by FACS sorting could include abundant clonotypes that entered as contaminants from the bulk population. The appearance of a small share of clonotypes in both CD4 and CD8 compartments was observed. At about 97% for CD4 and 88% for CD8, most primary-vaccination clones showed up again after the booster.

The clonotype originates from a man aged 18-30 years who received the YFV17D yellow fever vaccine. Here the sequenced sample was PBMCs, taken before the yellow fever booster vaccination. The chain recombines TRBV5-1 with TRBJ2-5; 9 nucleotides line up with TRBD1. This CDR3 reads CASSFGQGKETQYF. CDR3 nucleotide sequence: TGCGCCAGCAGCTTTGGACAGGGGAAAGAGACCCAGTACTTC.